This T cell receptor beta chain emerged from a study of cytomegalovirus exposure and HLA in healthy donors. The wider study: Earlier, some 200 million T cells were analyzed, and some 120 million unique TCR beta sequences were found among them. Study observations and caveats: The only immune exposure information that was available was CMV serostatus.

Concerning this clone: Its antigen is unknown.

Both 60 Vbeta primers and 13 Jbeta primers went into the PCR. Clones were sequenced by immunoSEQ multiplex PCR, and TCRdb holds only the in-frame ones, with some missing. The sample includes approximately 150,000 clones, roughly 77% of them seen just once. V trimming: 5 bases; J trimming: 7 bases; junction bases outside the gene matches: 4. This CDR3 spans 13 amino acids. CDR1 is MNHEY and CDR2 is SVGAGI in the germline V gene. The receptor was isolated from a male donor in good health and CMV-seronegative. The chain joins TRBV6-5 to TRBJ1-5; 8 bases map to TRBD1. The sequenced sample consisted of PBMCs. Here the CDR3 DNA reads TGTGCCAGCAGTCCGGACAGGGCCCAGCCCCAGCATTTT. Translating it yields CASSPDRAQPQHF.